The clone carrying this T cell receptor (beta chain) was recorded only once. At one boundary the junction diverges from the germline segment, which might be a read error. Looked up from germline, CDR1 is GTSNPN and CDR2 is SVGIG (reference sequence). The length of the CDR3 is 15 residues. Preparation of the TCRbeta library used unique molecular identifiers. TCRdb reanalysed the PCR reads using MiXCR and keeps one entry per CDR3 protein. The repertoire holds 500,000 or so distinct CDR3 sequences, with around a third as singletons. These data come from a study of T-cell reconstitution after alpha-beta-depleted transplantation in children.

The chain uses TRBV30 and TRBJ1-3; 8 nucleotides align to TRBD1. The receptor's source is a human donor who donated a stem cell graft to a child with aplastic anemia. The source material was PBMCs from the stem cell graft donor, sampled from the stem cell graft. The CDR3 loop is CAWRGTGYSGNTIYF. CDR3 nucleotides: TGTGCCTGGAGGGGGACAGGCTATTCTGGCAACACCATATATTTT.